This T cell receptor (beta chain) was sequenced for a study of blood T cells in healthy people across ages. Regarding the study as a whole: It was found that TCR beta diversity correlated strongly with the percentage of naive T cells.

Through a sample-barcoded 5' primer and a J-beta primer mix, a second PCR was run for about 6 to 11 cycles. Each cDNA molecule, via a template-switch adaptor with 12 random nucleotides, was tagged. TCRdb passed the 5' RACE reads through MiXCR, listing each CDR3 protein once. The sample includes 700,000 to 1,000,000 distinct CDR3 sequences, roughly 44% of them seen just once. This clonotype was found a few times. Its cognate antigen is unknown. CDR1 SGHNT and CDR2 YYREEE come from the germline V gene (reference sequence). After removal of 3 bases from V and 2 bases from J, the junction contained 12 bases not matched to a gene. The CDR3 is 17 amino acids.

This sequence joins TRBV5-4 and TRBJ2-7; TRBD1 matches at 9 bases. Material for sequencing was blood. This clonotype was obtained from a man aged 60-69 years in good health. The CDR3 DNA follows: TGTGCCAGCAGCTCAGGAAGGGACAGGGTCGGGGCCTACGAGCAGTACTTC. Translation gives CASSSGRDRVGAYEQYF.